This TCR beta chain was sequenced in a study of cytomegalovirus exposure and HLA in healthy donors. Study observations and caveats: Many donors shared some public TCRs, even though most TCR sequences were rare. In vitro experiments confirmed that a few CMV-associated chains were specific for CMV antigens.

These donors, healthy bone marrow donors, were studied. Researchers ran the PCR with 60 Vbeta and 13 Jbeta primers. Sequenced by immunoSEQ multiplex PCR; TCRdb stores in-frame clones only, minus some. The sample holds 75,000 to 80,000 clones, around three quarters seen once. The V and J ends lost 2 bases and 1 base respectively, with 10 bases between them. Germline V CDR1 and CDR2: SGDLS, YYNGEE. This CDR3 region has 15 residues. This clone was found a few times. The antigen is undetermined. This clonotype originated in a male donor in good health and CMV-seronegative. J is TRBJ1-3 and V is TRBV9; D not certain. Material for sequencing was PBMCs. CDR3: CASSVTAGSGNTIYF. DNA for the CDR3: TGTGCCAGCAGCGTCACGGCGGGTTCTGGAAACACCATATATTTT.